This T cell receptor (beta chain) was sequenced during a study of T cells in Graves' hyperthyroidism and ophthalmopathy (dated by TCRdb to about 2019). With respect to the entire study: Peripheral blood samples were taken at initial diagnosis, before any treatment was given. A discovery cohort of roughly 96 patients, approximately 44 with Graves' ophthalmopathy and about 58 with stable Graves' hyperthyroidism, was used to find distinguishing TCR V-J signatures. Whether ophthalmopathy could be predicted prospectively was tested in an independent validation cohort made up of under 20 hyperthyroidism patients plus 17 patients who later progressed to ophthalmopathy. The approximately 90 discovery patients were divided at random into training and test sets in a 7:3 ratio. Thyroid tissue and blood T-cell repertoires from several Graves' hyperthyroidism patients were also compared in the study. After blood sampling, hyperthyroidism patients were treated with methimazole at a starting dose of 30 mg daily, and ophthalmopathy patients were treated with high-dose intravenous methylprednisolone. The paper describes TCR Vbeta CDR3 sequencing of around 140 peripheral blood samples, made up of under 50 ophthalmopathy patients, more than 70 hyperthyroidism patients and 17 progressor patients.

Stable Graves' hyperthyroidism was defined as no progression to ophthalmopathy during 18 months of follow-up. Hyperthyroidism patients were newly diagnosed, had a disease duration of under 2 months, and were aged 18 to 65 years. Patients with uncontrolled infections, other autoimmune diseases, pregnancy or lactation were excluded. Diagnoses were established on the basis of clinical symptoms, serum thyroxine and TRAb, thyroid ultrasound, and orbital computed tomography. PBMCs were isolated from 7.5 to 10 ml of fresh peripheral blood by Ficoll-Paque density gradient centrifugation. Trizol reagent was used to extract total RNA, and RNA quality was then checked on an Agilent 2100 Bioanalyzer. This clonotype has just a few counts. Its antigen is not yet known. Per-base qualities were not stored, and no clone one base away is much larger. Here is what the overall study found, with its caveats: Sample size was not statistically predetermined, and blinding of investigators to group allocation was not performed. In validation, progression to ophthalmopathy was predicted by the model with nearly 71% sensitivity and roughly 76% specificity, a median of approximately 6.5 months before onset. In cross-validation, a model built on a 13 V-J signature told ophthalmopathy apart from stable hyperthyroidism with approximately 90% sensitivity and around 81% specificity, and in testing the same model reached 80%/75%. Most expanded thyroid clonotypes (frequency above 0.001) were also detected in blood, suggesting blood repertoires may reflect thyroid immune responses.

Amplification of TCR beta CDR3 regions was carried out from RNA transcripts. For the first round of RT-PCR on the TCR CDR3, the HTBI primer set was used together with the Qiagen OneStep RT-PCR kit. A second multiplex PCR round built the libraries, followed by size selection and purification. Libraries were sequenced paired-end with 100 bp reads on an Illumina HiSeq2000. As for the authors' bioinformatics: Raw data were processed with SOAPnuke, discarding reads with adapters, uncalled bases, mean Phred below 15, or no exact constant-primer or identifier match. COPE v1.2.5 was used to merge high-quality paired reads, and clonotypes were defined as unique nucleotide sequences. MiTCR v1.1 was used to align the clonotypes against IMGT TRBV, TRBD and TRBJ reference segments. Only V-J combinations with frequency above 0.0001, covering 99% to 99.2% of repertoires, were analysed. A TCS score was defined as the ratio of F50 (clonal expansion) to E x V (chaos), with BLOSUM62-based TCRdist applied between CDR3 peptides within each V-J. Welch's t-statistics and random forest reduced around 550 V-J features to 10 to 15, which were used in a naive Bayes classifier (R e1071). Using fastp trimming at Q25 and MiXCR clonotype assembly, TCRdb reanalyzed the public sequencing data and kept in-frame beta chains. Each CDR3 protein appears once, grouped with its most common genes and DNA. The V and J calls were not made by the authors but by TCRdb's processing. This sample is represented by about 400,000 distinct CDR3 sequences; around 15% of them were singletons. Clones ranked in the top ten supply about 4.9% of the sample.

The CDR3 starts with the cysteine, ends with the phenylalanine, and has 16 residues. Of the read, only the CDR3 DNA is kept; its 48 bases are in frame from base 1. V is cut by 3 bases and J by 0 bases, and the space between the germline ends is 12 bases. For CDR1 and CDR2, the germline V gene (reference sequence) lists MNHEY and SMNVEV. In this chain, TRBV27 is recombined with TRBJ1-5; the D region possibly corresponds to TRBD1 (5 bases align). Sequenced sample: blood. The clonotype was recovered from a woman aged 18-29 years with Graves' hyperthyroidism. The CDR3 loop reads CASSLLGDHSNQPQHF. The nucleotide sequence reads as follows: TGTGCCAGCAGTTTGCTTGGGGACCATAGCAATCAGCCCCAGCATTTT.